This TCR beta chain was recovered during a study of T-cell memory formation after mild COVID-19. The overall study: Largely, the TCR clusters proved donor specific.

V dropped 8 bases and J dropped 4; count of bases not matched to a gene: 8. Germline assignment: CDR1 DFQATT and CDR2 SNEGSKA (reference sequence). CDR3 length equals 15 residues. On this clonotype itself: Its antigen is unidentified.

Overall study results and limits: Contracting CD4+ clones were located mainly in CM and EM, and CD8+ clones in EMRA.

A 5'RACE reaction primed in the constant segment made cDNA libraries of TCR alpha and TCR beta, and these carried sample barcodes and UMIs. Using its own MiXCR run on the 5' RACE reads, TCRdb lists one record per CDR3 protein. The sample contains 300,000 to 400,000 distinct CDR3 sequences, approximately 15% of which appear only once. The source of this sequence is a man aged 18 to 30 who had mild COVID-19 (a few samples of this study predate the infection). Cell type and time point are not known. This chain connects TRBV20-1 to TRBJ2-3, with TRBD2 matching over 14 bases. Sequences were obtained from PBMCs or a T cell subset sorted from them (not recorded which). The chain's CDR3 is CSPLGTSGGADTQYF. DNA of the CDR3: TGCAGTCCTTTAGGGACTAGCGGGGGTGCAGATACGCAGTATTTT.